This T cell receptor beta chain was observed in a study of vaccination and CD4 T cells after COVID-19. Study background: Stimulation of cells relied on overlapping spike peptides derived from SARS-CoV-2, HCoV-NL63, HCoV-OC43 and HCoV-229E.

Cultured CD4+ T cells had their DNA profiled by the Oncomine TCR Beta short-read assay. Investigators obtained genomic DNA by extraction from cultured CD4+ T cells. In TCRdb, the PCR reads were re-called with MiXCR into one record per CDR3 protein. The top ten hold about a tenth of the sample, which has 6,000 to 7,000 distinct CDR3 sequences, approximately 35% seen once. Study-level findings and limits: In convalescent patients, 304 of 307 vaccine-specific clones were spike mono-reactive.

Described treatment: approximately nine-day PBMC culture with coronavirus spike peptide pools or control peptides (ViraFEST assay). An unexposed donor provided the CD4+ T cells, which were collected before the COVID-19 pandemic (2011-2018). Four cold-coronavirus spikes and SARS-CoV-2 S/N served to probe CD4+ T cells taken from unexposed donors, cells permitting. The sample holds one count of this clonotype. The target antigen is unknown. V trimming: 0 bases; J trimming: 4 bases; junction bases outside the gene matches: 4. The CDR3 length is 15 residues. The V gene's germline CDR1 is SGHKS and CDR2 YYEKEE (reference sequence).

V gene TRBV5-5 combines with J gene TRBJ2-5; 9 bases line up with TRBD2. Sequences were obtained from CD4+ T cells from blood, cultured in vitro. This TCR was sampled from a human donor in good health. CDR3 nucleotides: TGTGCCAGCAGCTTGGAGGGACTAGCTTTAGAGACCCAGTACTTC. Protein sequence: CASSLEGLALETQYF.